One sample yielded the 4 T cell receptor beta chains listed below, sequenced in a study of cytomegalovirus exposure and HLA in healthy donors. Amplification used 60 Vbeta primers and 13 Jbeta primers. Assay used: immunoSEQ multiplex PCR; TCRdb lists only in-frame clones, some missing. The data show around 150,000 clones, 61% seen once. Sequenced material: PBMCs. The receptors were gathered from a male donor in good health and CMV-seronegative.

This chain uses TRBV2 with TRBJ1-3, with 10 nucleotides matching TRBD1. Germline V gene sequence: CDR1 SNHLY, CDR2 FYNNEI. V gave up 6 bases and J gave up 2 bases; unmatched junction bases: 7. CDR3 size: 16 residues. DNA for the CDR3: TGTGCCAGCAGAGGCCGGGACAGGGGACCTGGAAACACCATATATTTT. Its translation: CASRGRDRGPGNTIYF. The full variable domain, rest sourced from reference TRBV2 and TRBJ1-3, is EPEVTQTPSHQVTQMGQEVILRCVPISNHLYFYWYRQILGQKVEFLVSFYNNEISEKSEIFDDQFSVERPDGSNFTLKIRSTKLEDSAMYFCASRGRDRGPGNTIYFGEGSWLTVV.

This clone turned up a few times. The chain is built from TRBV7-3 and TRBJ2-7, with 10 bases aligning to TRBD2. The CDR3 is made up of 16 amino acids. The germline gives CDR1 SGHTA, CDR2 FQGTGA. V dropped 1 base and J dropped 0; count of bases not matched to a gene: 3. The CDR3 spells CASSLNSGGTSYEQYF. For the CDR3, the DNA is TGTGCCAGCAGCTTAAATAGCGGGGGGACCTCCTACGAGCAGTACTTC.

In regard to this clone: The junction and the germline gene differ at one end; a read error may be behind it. V is TRBV19 and J is TRBJ2-3, with 8 bases identical to TRBD1. The CDR3 sequence is 14 residues long. Germline CDR1 is LNHDA and CDR2 is SQIVND (reference sequence). CDR3 protein: CATRLAGGTDTQYF. For the CDR3, the DNA is TGTGCCACCCGACTGGCAGGGGGCACCGATACGCAGTATTTT.

This chain links TRBV11-2 with TRBJ2-2, with 8 nucleotides matching TRBD2. Trimming removed 1 base from V and 3 bases from J; junction bases left unmatched: 4. The CDR3 runs to 16 residues. CDR1 is SGHAT and CDR2 is FQNNGV in the germline V gene. CDR3 loop: CASSLVAGRYTGELFF. CDR3 in DNA: TGTGCCAGCAGCTTAGTAGCGGGGCGATACACCGGGGAGCTGTTTTTT.